These T cell receptor beta chains were read from a single sample in a study of T cells after yellow fever vaccination. Via MiXCR, TCRdb re-called the 5' RACE reads, giving one row per CDR3 protein. The sample yields around 300,000 distinct CDR3 sequences, 3.5% to 4.5% seen once. Sequencing was performed on PBMCs, taken 15 days after the yellow fever booster vaccination. The receptors were gathered from a man younger than 35 who received the YFV17D yellow fever vaccine. Both conserved end residues are part of each CDR3. D genes are given only for firm matches. Clone size, where shown, is once, few, many, or a class for clones that have expanded.

DNA | CDR3 | V | D | size | J
TGTGCCAGCAGTTTGGTCAGGGCCGGGGAGCTGTTTTTT | CASSLVRAGELFF | TRBV27 | - | few | TRBJ2-2
TGTGCCAGCAGGGAAATGAACACTGAAGCTTTCTTT | CASREMNTEAFF | TRBV6-5 | - | many | TRBJ1-1
TGCGCCAGCAGCCCCGGGCAGGGGAGGACTAGGAATTCACCCCTCCACTTT | CASSPGQGRTRNSPLHF | TRBV4-1 | - | - | TRBJ1-6
TGTGCCATCAGTGAGTCTCGACAGGGGGTTTATAATTCACCCCTCCACTTT | CAISESRQGVYNSPLHF | TRBV10-3 | TRBD1 | - | TRBJ1-6
TGTGCCAGCTGCGCTCAGGGGCCCTCCTATAATTCACCCCTCCACTTT | CASCAQGPSYNSPLHF | TRBV2 | - | - | TRBJ1-6
TGTGCCAGCAGTTTGGGACTAGCGATGGAGACCCAGTACTTC | CASSLGLAMETQYF | TRBV6-5 | TRBD2 | - | TRBJ2-5
TGCGCCAGCAGACCGGAGGGCAGGGGGAAATCTGGGGCCAACGTCCTGACTTTC | CASRPEGRGKSGANVLTF | TRBV5-1 | - | few | TRBJ2-6
TGTGCCAGCAGCTTAGCAGGGGAGCTTGGCTACACCTTC | CASSLAGELGYTF | TRBV7-2 | - | - | TRBJ1-2
TGTGCCAGCAGCTTATCGGGGGGGGACTGGACAGATACGCAGTATTTT | CASSLSGGDWTDTQYF | TRBV7-2 | TRBD2 | many | TRBJ2-3
TGCGCCAGCAGCCAACCAGGGGTCACAGATACGCAGTATTTT | CASSQPGVTDTQYF | TRBV4-3 | - | few | TRBJ2-3
TGTGCCAGCAGTTTATCGATGGGGAATACGCAGTATTTT | CASSLSMGNTQYF | TRBV27 | - | many | TRBJ2-3
TGTGCCACAGGGGGGGGGCGAGTCACAGATACGCAGTATTTT | CATGGGRVTDTQYF | TRBV10-3 | - | - | TRBJ2-3
TGTGCCAGCAGCCCCCAGTCGGCGAATCAGCCCCAGCATTTT | CASSPQSANQPQHF | TRBV7-9 | - | few | TRBJ1-5
TGCAGTTCGCCCGGGCAGGCCAGCAATCAGCCCCAGCATTTT | CSSPGQASNQPQHF | TRBV20-1 | - | many | TRBJ1-5
TGTGCCAGCAGCTTAGCTCCGGGTGACAATACGCAGTATTTT | CASSLAPGDNTQYF | TRBV11-1 | - | - | TRBJ2-3
TGCGCCAGCAGCCAAGAGGGGGAAAACATTCAGTACTTC | CASSQEGENIQYF | TRBV4-1 | - | many | TRBJ2-4
TGCAGTGCTAGAGATCCGGCAGGATCCTCACCCCTCCACTTT | CSARDPAGSSPLHF | TRBV20-1 | - | many | TRBJ1-6
TGTGCCAGCAGTTTAGGCAGGGGGCTAGAGCAGTACTTC | CASSLGRGLEQYF | TRBV12-3/TRBV12-4 | TRBD1 | few | TRBJ2-7
TGTGCCAGTGGCACAGGGTGGGCAGAAAAACTGTTTTTT | CASGTGWAEKLFF | TRBV19 | - | few | TRBJ1-4
TGTGCCAGCAGCCAGGGACAGCGCACTGAAGCTTTCTTT | CASSQGQRTEAFF | TRBV21-1 | - | - | TRBJ1-1
TGTGCCACCAGCAGAGAAGCCGGGATAGTGGATACGCAGTATTTT | CATSREAGIVDTQYF | TRBV15 | - | few | TRBJ2-3
TGTGCCAGCAGCCCCCGGGAGGGGCGACTTCGTATCACAGCTAACTATGGCTACACCTTC | CASSPREGRLRITANYGYTF | TRBV7-2 | - | few | TRBJ1-2
TGTGCCAGCAGCTCCCTAACTAGCGGGGGGCCCACAGATACGCAGTATTTT | CASSSLTSGGPTDTQYF | TRBV11-2 | TRBD2 | many | TRBJ2-3
TGTGCCAGCAGGGGGTCTAACTATGGCTACACCTTC | CASRGSNYGYTF | TRBV7-2 | - | few | TRBJ1-2
TGTGCCAGCAGCTCCCAGGACCCCAAGCTGTACTTC | CASSSQDPKLYF | TRBV7-2 | - | many | TRBJ2-7
TGTGCCAGCAGCCGACAAGTCCAAGTTAATCAGCCCCAGCATTTT | CASSRQVQVNQPQHF | TRBV6-2/TRBV6-3 | - | - | TRBJ1-5
TGTGCCAGCAGCCAAGACACAGGGTACGAGACCCAGTACTTC | CASSQDTGYETQYF | TRBV4-2 | - | few | TRBJ2-5
TGCAGCGTTGACACCGGTTATGGCTCCTACAATGAGCAGTTCTTC | CSVDTGYGSYNEQFF | TRBV29-1 | - | many | TRBJ2-1
TGTGCCAGCAGCACTAATACCGGGTCTCGAGAGACCCAGTACTTC | CASSTNTGSRETQYF | TRBV6-5 | - | many | TRBJ2-5
TGTGCCACCAGCAGATCCCCACCGGGACAGGGGGCCCATGGCTACACCTTC | CATSRSPPGQGAHGYTF | TRBV15 | TRBD1 | many | TRBJ1-2
TGTGCCAGCAGTGCGGGGGGTCCTAGCGGGGATCAAGAGACCCAGTACTTC | CASSAGGPSGDQETQYF | TRBV2 | TRBD2 | - | TRBJ2-5
TGTGCCAGCAGCCCGTTCCCCGAAGGACAGGGTGACACAGATACGCAGTATTTT | CASSPFPEGQGDTDTQYF | TRBV7-9 | TRBD1 | few | TRBJ2-3
TGTGCCAGCACCTCGGGGTTAATAAGCAATCAGCCCCAGCATTTT | CASTSGLISNQPQHF | TRBV12-3/TRBV12-4 | - | few | TRBJ1-5
TGCAGTGCCCAGGCCTCCAGGGGGACTGAAGCTTTCTTT | CSAQASRGTEAFF | TRBV20-1 | TRBD1 | many | TRBJ1-1
TGTGCCACCAGCAGAGGACAGGGGGGAAACATTCAGTACTTC | CATSRGQGGNIQYF | TRBV15 | TRBD1 | many | TRBJ2-4
TGTGCCAGCAGCCAAGACTCTTGGGCCAAAAACATTCAGTACTTC | CASSQDSWAKNIQYF | TRBV7-9 | - | many | TRBJ2-4
TGCAGTGCTAGAGATATGGCTTACGAGCAGTACTTC | CSARDMAYEQYF | TRBV20-1 | - | many | TRBJ2-7
TGTGCCAGCAGCCAAGTGGGGGCGAGGACAGGGTCATCGGGCGAGCAGTACTTC | CASSQVGARTGSSGEQYF | TRBV3-1 | TRBD1 | few | TRBJ2-7
TGTGCCAGCTCACCATCTACAGGGGTCGGAAACACCATATATTTT | CASSPSTGVGNTIYF | TRBV18 | TRBD1 | few | TRBJ1-3
TGCGCCAGCAGCTTCCGGGGAGGAAACACTGAAGCTTTCTTT | CASSFRGGNTEAFF | TRBV4-1 | - | - | TRBJ1-1
TGTGCCAGCAGCCAACTGGACCCGAGCTCCTACGAGCAGTACTTC | CASSQLDPSSYEQYF | TRBV7-6 | - | few | TRBJ2-7
TGTGCCAGCTCACCACCCATCAGGGCGGCCAACGTCCTGACTTTC | CASSPPIRAANVLTF | TRBV18 | - | few | TRBJ2-6
TGTGCCAGCAGTCCTGAAGGGGGTTGGACCGGGGAGCTGTTTTTT | CASSPEGGWTGELFF | TRBV6-5 | - | many | TRBJ2-2